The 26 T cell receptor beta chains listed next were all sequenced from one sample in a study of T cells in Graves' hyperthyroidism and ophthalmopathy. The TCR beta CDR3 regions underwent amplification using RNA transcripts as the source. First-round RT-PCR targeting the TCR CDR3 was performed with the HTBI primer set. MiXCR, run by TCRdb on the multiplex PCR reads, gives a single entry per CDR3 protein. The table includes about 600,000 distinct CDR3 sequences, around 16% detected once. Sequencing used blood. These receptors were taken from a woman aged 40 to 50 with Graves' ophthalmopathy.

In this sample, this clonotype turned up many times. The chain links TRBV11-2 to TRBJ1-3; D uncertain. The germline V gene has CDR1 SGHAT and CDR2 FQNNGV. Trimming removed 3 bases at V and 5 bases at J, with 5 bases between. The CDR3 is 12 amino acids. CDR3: CASSFTRNTIYF. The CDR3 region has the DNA TGTGCCAGCAGCTTTACACGAAACACCATATATTTT.

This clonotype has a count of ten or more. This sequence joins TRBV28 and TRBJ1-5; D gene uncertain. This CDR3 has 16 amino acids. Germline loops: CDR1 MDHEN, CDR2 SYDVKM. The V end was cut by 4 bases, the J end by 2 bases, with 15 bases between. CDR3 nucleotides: TGTGCCAGCAGTTCCACTACCGGGGTTGGCAATCAGCCCCAGCATTTT. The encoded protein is CASSSTTGVGNQPQHF.

The CDR3 bases are TGTGCCAGCAGCTTAGGTCGGACAGGGATTACGGCCGGGGAGCTGTTTTTT. Amino acid sequence: CASSLGRTGITAGELFF. The J gene is TRBJ2-2, the V gene TRBV11-1; 8 positions match TRBD1. CDR1 SGHAT and CDR2 FQDESV come from the germline V gene (reference sequence). The V segment lost 1 base and the J segment 6 bases; nucleotides outside the gene matches: 10. This CDR3 spans 17 amino acids.

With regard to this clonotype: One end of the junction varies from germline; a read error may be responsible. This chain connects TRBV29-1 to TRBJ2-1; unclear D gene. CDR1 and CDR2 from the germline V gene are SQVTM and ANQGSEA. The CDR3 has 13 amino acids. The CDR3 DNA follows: TGCAGCGTTGGGCTGAGCTCCGACAATGAGCAGTTCTTC. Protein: CSVGLSSDNEQFF.

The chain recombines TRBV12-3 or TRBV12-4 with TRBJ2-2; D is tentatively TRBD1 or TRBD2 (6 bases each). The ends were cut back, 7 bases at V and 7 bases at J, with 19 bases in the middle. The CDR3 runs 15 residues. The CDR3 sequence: CASIQTGAVFGELFF. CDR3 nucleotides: TGTGCCAGCATCCAGACGGGGGCCGTCTTCGGGGAGCTGTTTTTT.

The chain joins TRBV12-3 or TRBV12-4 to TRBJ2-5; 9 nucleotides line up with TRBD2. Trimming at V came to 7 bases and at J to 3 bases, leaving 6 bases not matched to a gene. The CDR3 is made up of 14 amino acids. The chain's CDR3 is CASTPWTSEETQYF. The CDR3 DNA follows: TGTGCCAGCACACCCTGGACTAGCGAAGAGACCCAGTACTTC.

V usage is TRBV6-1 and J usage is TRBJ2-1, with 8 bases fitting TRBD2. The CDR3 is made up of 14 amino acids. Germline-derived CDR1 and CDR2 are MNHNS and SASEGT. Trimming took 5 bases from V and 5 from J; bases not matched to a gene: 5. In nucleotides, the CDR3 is TGTGCCAGCAGTTCTAGCGGGCCCGACAATGAGCAGTTCTTC. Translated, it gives CASSSSGPDNEQFF.

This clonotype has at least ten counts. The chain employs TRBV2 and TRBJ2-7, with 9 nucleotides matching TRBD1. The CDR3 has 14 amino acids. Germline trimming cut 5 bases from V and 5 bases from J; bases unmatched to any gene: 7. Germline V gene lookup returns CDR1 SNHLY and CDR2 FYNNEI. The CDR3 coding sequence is TGTGCCAGCAGTTCACAGGGGGCGATGAACGAGCAGTACTTC. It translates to CASSSQGAMNEQYF.

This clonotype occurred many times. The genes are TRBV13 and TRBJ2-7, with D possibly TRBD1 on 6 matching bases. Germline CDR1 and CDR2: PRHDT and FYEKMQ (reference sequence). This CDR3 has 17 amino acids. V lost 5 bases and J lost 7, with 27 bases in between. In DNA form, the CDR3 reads TGTGCCAGCAGCCCCACCCCCGCGACGGACAGCCCTCGGGAGCAGTACTTC. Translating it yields CASSPTPATDSPREQYF.

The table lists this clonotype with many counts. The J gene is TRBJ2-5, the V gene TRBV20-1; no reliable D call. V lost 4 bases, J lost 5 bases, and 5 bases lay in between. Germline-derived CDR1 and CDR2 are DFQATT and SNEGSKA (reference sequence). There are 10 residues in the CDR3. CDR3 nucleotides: TGCAGTGCTAAAGCGGAGACCCAGTACTTC. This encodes CSAKAETQYF.

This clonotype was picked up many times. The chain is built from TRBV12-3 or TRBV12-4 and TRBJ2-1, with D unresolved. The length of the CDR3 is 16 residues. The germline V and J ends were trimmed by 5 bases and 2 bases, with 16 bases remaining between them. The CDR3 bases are TGTGCCAGCAGTAGTCTAACCCAATCCCCCTACAATGAGCAGTTCTTC. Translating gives CASSSLTQSPYNEQFF.

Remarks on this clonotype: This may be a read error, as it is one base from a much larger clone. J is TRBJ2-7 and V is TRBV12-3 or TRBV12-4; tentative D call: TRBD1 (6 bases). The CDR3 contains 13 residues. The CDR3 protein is CASRLQGYYEQYF. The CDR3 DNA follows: TGTGCCAGCCGTTTACAGGGCTACTACGAGCAGTACTTC.

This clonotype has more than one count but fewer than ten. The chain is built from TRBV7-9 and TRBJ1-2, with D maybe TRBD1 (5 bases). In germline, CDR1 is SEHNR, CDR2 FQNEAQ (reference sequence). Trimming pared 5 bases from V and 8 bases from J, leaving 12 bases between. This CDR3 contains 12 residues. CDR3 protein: CASSIGEDGYTF. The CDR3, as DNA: TGTGCCAGCAGCATAGGGGAGGACGGCTACACCTTC.

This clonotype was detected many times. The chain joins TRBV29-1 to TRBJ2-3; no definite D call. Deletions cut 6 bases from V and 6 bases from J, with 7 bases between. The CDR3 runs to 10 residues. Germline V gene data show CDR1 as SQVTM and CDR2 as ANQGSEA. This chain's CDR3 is CSVNTDTQYF. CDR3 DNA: TGCAGCGTCAACACGGATACGCAGTATTTT.

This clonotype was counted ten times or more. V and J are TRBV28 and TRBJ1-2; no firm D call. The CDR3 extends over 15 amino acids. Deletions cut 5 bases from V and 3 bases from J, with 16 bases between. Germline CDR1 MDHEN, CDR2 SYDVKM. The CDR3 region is CASSPPHSSDYGYTF. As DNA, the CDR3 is TGTGCCAGCAGTCCGCCCCACAGTTCTGACTATGGCTACACCTTC.

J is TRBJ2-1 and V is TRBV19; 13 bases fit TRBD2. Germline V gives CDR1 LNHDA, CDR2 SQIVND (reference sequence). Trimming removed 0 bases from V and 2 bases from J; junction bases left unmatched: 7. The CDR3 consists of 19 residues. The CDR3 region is CASSIENTGTSGTYNEQFF. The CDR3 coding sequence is TGTGCCAGTAGTATAGAAAACACCGGGACTAGCGGGACCTACAATGAGCAGTTCTTC.

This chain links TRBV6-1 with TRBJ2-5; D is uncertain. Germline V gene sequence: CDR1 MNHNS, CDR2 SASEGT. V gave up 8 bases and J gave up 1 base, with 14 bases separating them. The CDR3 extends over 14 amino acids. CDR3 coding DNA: TGTGCCAGCTCCTTTTCAGGCCTCCAAGAGACCCAGTACTTC. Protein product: CASSFSGLQETQYF.

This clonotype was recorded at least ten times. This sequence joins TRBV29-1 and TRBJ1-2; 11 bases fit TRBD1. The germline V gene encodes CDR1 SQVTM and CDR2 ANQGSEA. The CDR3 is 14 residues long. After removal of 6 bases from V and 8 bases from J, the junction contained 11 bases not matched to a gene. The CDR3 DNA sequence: TGCAGCGTCCAAAGGACAGGGGGCGCCGACGGCTACACCTTC. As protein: CSVQRTGGADGYTF. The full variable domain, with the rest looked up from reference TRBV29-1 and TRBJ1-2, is SAVISQKPSRDICQRGTSLTIQCQVDSQVTMMFWYRQQPGQSLTLIATANQGSEATYESGFVIDKFPISRPNLTFSTLTVSNMSPEDSSIYLCSVQRTGGADGYTFGSGTRLTVV.

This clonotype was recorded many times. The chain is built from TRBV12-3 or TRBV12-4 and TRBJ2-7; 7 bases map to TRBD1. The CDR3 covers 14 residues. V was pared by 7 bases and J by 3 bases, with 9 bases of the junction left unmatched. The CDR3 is CASKLNRGSYEQYF. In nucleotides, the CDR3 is TGTGCCAGCAAACTCAACAGGGGAAGCTACGAGCAGTACTTC.

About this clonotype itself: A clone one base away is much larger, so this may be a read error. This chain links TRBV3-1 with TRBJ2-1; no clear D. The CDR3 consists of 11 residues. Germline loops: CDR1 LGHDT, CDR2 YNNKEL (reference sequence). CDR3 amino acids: CASNQDRIQFF. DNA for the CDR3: TGTGCCAGCAACCAAGATAGGATACAGTTCTTC.

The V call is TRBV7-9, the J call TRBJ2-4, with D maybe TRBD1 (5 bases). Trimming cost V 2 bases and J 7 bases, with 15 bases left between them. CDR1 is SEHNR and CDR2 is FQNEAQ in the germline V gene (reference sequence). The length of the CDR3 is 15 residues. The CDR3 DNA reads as TGTGCCAGCAGCTTAATGGGCCAGGGAAATAACATTCAGTACTTC. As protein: CASSLMGQGNNIQYF.

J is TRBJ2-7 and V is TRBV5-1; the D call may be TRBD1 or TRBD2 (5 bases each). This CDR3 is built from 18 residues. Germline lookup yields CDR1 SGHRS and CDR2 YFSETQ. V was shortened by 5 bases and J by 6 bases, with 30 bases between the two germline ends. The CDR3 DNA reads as TGCGCCAGCAGTCTACCCCCCCGGGACGCAGGGATTGTTGGCGAGCAGTACTTC. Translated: CASSLPPRDAGIVGEQYF.

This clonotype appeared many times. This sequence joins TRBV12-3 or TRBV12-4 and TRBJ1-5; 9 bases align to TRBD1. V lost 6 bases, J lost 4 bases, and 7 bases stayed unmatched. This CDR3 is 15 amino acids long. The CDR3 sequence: CASSLTGTGNQPQHF. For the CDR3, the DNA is TGTGCCAGCAGCTTAACCGGGACAGGGAATCAGCCCCAGCATTTT.

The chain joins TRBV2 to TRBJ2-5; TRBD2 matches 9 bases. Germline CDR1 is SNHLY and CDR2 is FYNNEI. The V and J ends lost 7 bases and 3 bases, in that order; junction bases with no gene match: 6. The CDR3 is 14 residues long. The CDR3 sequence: CASIRGLAKETQYF. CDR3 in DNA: TGTGCCAGCATCAGGGGACTAGCAAAAGAGACCCAGTACTTC.

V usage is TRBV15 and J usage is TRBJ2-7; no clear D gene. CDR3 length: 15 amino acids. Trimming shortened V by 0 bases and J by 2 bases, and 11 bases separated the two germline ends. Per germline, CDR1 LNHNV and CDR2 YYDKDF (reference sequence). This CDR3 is CATSRDRRGAYEQYF. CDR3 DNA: TGTGCCACCAGCAGAGATCGTAGAGGAGCCTACGAGCAGTACTTC.

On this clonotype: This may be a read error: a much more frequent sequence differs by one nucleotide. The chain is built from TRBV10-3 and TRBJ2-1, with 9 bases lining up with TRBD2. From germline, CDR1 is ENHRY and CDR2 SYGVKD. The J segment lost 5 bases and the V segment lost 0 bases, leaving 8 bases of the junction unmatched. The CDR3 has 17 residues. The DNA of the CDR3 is TGTGCCATCAGTGAGTCGACGGGACTAGCCGAGAACAATGAGCAGTTCTTC. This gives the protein CAISESTGLAENNEQFF.